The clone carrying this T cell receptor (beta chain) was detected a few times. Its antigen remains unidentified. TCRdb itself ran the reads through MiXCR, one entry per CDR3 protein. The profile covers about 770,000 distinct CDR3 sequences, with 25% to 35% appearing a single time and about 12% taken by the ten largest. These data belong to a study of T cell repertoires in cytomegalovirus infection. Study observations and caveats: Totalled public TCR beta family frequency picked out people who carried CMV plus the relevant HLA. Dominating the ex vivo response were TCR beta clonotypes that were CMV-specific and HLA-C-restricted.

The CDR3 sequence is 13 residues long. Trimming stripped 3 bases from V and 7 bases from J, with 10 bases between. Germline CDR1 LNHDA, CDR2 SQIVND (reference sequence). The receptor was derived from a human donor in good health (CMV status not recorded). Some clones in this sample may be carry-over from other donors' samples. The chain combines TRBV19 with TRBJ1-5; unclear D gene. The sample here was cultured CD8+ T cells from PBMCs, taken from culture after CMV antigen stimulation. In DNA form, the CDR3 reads TGTGCCAGTAGTATTCCGTTCTTCCAGCCCCAGCATTTT. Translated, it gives CASSIPFFQPQHF.